This is a list of T cell receptor beta chains from one sample in a study of T cell repertoires in cytomegalovirus infection. TCRdb recomputed calls from the reads with MiXCR, one row per CDR3 protein. The sample includes approximately 990,000 distinct CDR3 sequences, under 40% of them seen just once. Their target antigens are unknown. The sample was cultured CD8+ T cells from PBMCs, taken from culture after CMV antigen stimulation. These receptors originate from a human donor in good health (CMV status not recorded). Some clones in this sample may be carry-over from other donors' samples. CDR3s leave out the opening cysteine and the closing phenylalanine or tryptophan. A D gene is named only where the DNA matches it firmly.

CDR3	D	V	J
ASSGMGTRRLNTGELF	TRBD2	TRBV4-1	TRBJ2-2
ASSLVVRTQY	-	TRBV7-9	TRBJ2-5
ASSEVLGVYGYT	-	TRBV2	TRBJ1-2
ASSFHPTYNEQF	-	TRBV27	TRBJ2-1
ASSEWAWNEQF	-	TRBV6-1	TRBJ2-1
ASSIRYNEQF	-	TRBV19	TRBJ2-1
SARGAFFAGELF	-	TRBV20-1	TRBJ2-2
SAPNLGSIDEQY	-	TRBV20-1	TRBJ2-7
ASSEEPTENAEAF	-	TRBV6-1	TRBJ1-1
ASIRGWNNYNEQF	-	TRBV6-6	TRBJ2-1
ASSLAGGGKNIQY	TRBD1	TRBV11-1	TRBJ2-4
ASTATLYMNTEAF	-	TRBV19	TRBJ1-1
ASSKGPLWEGKAKNIQY	TRBD2	TRBV5-5	TRBJ2-4